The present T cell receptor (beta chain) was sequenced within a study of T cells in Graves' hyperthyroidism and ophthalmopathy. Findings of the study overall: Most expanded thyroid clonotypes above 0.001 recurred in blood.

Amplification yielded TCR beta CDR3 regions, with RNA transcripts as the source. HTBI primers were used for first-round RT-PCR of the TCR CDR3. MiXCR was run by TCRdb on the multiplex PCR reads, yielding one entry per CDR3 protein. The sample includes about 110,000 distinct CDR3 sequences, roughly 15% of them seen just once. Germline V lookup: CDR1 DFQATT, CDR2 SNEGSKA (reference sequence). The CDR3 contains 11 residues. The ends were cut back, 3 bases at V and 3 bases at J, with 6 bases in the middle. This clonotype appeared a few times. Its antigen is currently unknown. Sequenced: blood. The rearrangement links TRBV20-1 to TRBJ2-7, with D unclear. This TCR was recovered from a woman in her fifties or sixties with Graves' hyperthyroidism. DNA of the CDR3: TGCAGTGCTAGTCGGGTCTACGAGCAGTACTTC. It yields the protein CSASRVYEQYF.